This T cell receptor beta chain was sequenced during a study of cytomegalovirus exposure and HLA in healthy donors. From germline, CDR1 is MGHRA and CDR2 YSYEKL. V dropped 3 bases and J dropped 2; count of bases not matched to a gene: 10. CDR3 length: 16 residues. Study-level results: Trimming of TCR beta V- and J-genes showed a link, identified in a later analysis, to a missense DCLRE1C variant.

As concerns this clone: What it binds is unknown.

A multiplex PCR was run with 60 Vbeta primers and 13 Jbeta primers. Authors' data handling: Counted up in a later analysis, unique TCR beta chains came to about 80 million, with some 9.9 million shared. Sequencing was performed with immunoSEQ multiplex PCR; in TCRdb, only in-frame clones are kept and a portion is missing. For V, J and clone size, that table is used; D and trimming come from the DNA. This sample yields about 59,000 clones, of which about 77% are seen a single time; about 6.8% belongs to the top ten. The sequence was obtained from a man aged 25-45 years in good health and CMV-seropositive. The J gene is TRBJ2-7, the V gene TRBV4-1; TRBD1 agrees at 7 bases. What was sequenced was PBMCs. The DNA of the CDR3 is TGCGCCAGCAGCCACCCCAGGGACAGAGATGCCTACGAGCAGTACTTC. Translated: CASSHPRDRDAYEQYF.